Sequencing of this T cell receptor (beta chain) was carried out in a study of T-cell memory formation after mild COVID-19. In TCRdb, the 5' RACE reads were re-called with MiXCR into one record per CDR3 protein. This sample carries some 260,000 distinct CDR3 sequences, 16% of them seen once, and the ten largest clones take approximately 3.5%. This clonotype was counted only a few times. Trimming took 4 bases from V and 8 from J; bases not matched to a gene: 9. Germline V lookup: CDR1 KGHDR, CDR2 SFDVKD. The CDR3 has 15 amino acids. Sequencing was carried out using PBMCs or a T cell subset sorted from them (not recorded which). The V and J genes are TRBV24-1 and TRBJ2-1, with 8 bases fitting TRBD1. The TCR comes from a man aged 18 to 30 who had mild COVID-19 (a few samples of this study predate the infection). Cell type and time point are not known. CDR3 sequence (DNA): TGTGCCACCAGTGACAGGGGGCCAAATAACGATGAGCAGTTCTTC. Translating it yields CATSDRGPNNDEQFF.